What follows describes a single T cell receptor (beta chain). What it binds is not known. TCRdb used MiXCR to reprocess the 5' RACE reads, holding one entry per CDR3 protein. In the table there are hundreds of thousands of distinct CDR3 sequences, 15% to 20% of which are singletons. The sample is drawn from a study of T cells after yellow fever vaccination. Overall study context: Preparation used SMART-Seq v4 Ultra Low Input for the low-cell-number fractions.

Study outcomes and limitations: A faster peak, day 5 versus 15, was reached by the weaker secondary response. Booster samples showed a return of most primary-vaccination clones (about 96% CD4, roughly 85% CD8).

The CDR3 spans 13 residues. V dropped 0 bases and J dropped 2 bases, with 7 bases sitting between them. Per germline, CDR1 DFQATT and CDR2 SNEGSKA (reference sequence). The source of this sequence is a man aged 30-40 years who received the YFV17D yellow fever vaccine. The specimen comprised PBMCs, sampled 15 days after the yellow fever booster vaccination. V is TRBV20-1 and J is TRBJ2-5; D perhaps matches TRBD1 (6 bases). CDR3 sequence reads: CSAREGAQETQYF. The CDR3 DNA follows: TGCAGTGCTAGAGAGGGGGCGCAAGAGACCCAGTACTTC.